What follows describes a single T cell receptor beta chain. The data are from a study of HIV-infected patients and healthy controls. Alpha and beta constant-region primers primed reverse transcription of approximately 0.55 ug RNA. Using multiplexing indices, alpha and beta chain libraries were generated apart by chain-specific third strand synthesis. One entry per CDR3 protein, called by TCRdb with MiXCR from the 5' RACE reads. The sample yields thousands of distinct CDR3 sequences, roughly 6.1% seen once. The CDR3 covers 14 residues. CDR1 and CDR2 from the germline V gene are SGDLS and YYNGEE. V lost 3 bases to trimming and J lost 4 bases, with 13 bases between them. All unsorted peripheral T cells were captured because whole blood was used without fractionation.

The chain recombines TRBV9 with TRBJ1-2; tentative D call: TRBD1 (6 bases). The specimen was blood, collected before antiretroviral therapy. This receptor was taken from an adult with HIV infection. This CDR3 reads CASSARGGPYGYTF. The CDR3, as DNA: TGTGCCAGCAGCGCCAGAGGGGGACCCTATGGCTACACCTTC.